Given below is one T cell receptor (beta chain) in context. The target antigen is unknown. The sample holds other DNA sequences that translate to the same CDR3. This entry belongs to a study of shared clonotypes between healthy human individuals. Study-level information: Per donor, CD8 memory used one plate, CD8 naive used two, CD4 memory used three and CD4 naive used three.

CDR3 size: 14 residues. Germline V gene data show CDR1 as MNHEY and CDR2 as SVGAGI. Trimming cost V 2 bases and J 1 base, with 7 bases left between them. Study-level points and caveats: Even with large depth, rarefaction showed that sorted-subset sequencing was incomplete. Represented diversity, genetic and exposure-history alike, was limited by few donors.

Using immunoSEQ multiplex PCR, the repertoire was profiled, and TCRdb retains in-frame clones only, with some absent. The table has around 2.5 million clones, under 95% seen once. The sequenced material came from naive CD4+ T cells from PBMCs. Stated subset: CD45RA+ positively selected. The chain carries TRBV6-5 and TRBJ2-3; D gene unclear. The sequence was collected from a man aged 18-30 years in good health. Some clones in this sample may be carry-over from other donors' samples. The CDR3, as DNA: TGTGCCAGCAGTTACCGCTTGGGCACAGATACGCAGTATTTT. It encodes CASSYRLGTDTQYF.